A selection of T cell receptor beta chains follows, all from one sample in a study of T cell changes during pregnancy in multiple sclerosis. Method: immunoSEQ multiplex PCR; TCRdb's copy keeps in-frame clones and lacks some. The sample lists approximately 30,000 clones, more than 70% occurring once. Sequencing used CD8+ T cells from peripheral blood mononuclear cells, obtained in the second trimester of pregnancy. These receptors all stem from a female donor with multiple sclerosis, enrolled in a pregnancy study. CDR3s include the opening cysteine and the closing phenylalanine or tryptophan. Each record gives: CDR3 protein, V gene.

CDR3 protein: CASTLGGRSGANVLTF
V gene: TRBV28

CDR3 protein: CASSPTSSGGADEQYF
V gene: TRBV4-3

CDR3 protein: CASSQDPPYGSSYEQYF
V gene: TRBV4-2

CDR3 protein: CASSLISSYEQYF
V gene: TRBV11-2

CDR3 protein: CASSILWNTEAFF
V gene: TRBV19

CDR3 protein: CASSLFWDRGYYGYTF
V gene: TRBV7-2

CDR3 protein: CASSRTGDSGNTIYF
V gene: TRBV5-1

CDR3 protein: CASTKPRGNTEAFF
V gene: TRBV19

CDR3 protein: CASSISRGGAVDTQYF
V gene: TRBV19

CDR3 protein: CATLKAGLNYEQYF
V gene: TRBV2

CDR3 protein: CASFLGGSYEQYF
V gene: TRBV2

CDR3 protein: CASSYGLADTDTQYF
V gene: TRBV5-4

CDR3 protein: CASSPTGDYEQYF
V gene: TRBV4-3

CDR3 protein: CASRAGNYEQYF
V gene: TRBV7-8

CDR3 protein: CASPDSGDALDEQFF
V gene: TRBV6-1

CDR3 protein: CASSEGRGAFDEQFF
V gene: TRBV2

CDR3 protein: CASSQGTGMSNEQFF
V gene: TRBV4-3

CDR3 protein: CASSLGSGSYEQYF
V gene: TRBV7-6

CDR3 protein: CASSLRENTEAFF
V gene: TRBV27

CDR3 protein: CASSPGTSGGALPDTQYF
V gene: TRBV11-3

CDR3 protein: CASSEYIGAGESYGYTF
V gene: TRBV25-1

CDR3 protein: CASSFLQGGAEAFF
V gene: TRBV11-3

CDR3 protein: CASSEGTGGTEAFF
V gene: TRBV6-1

CDR3 protein: CASSQRTSYEQYF
V gene: TRBV4-2

CDR3 protein: CASSPGQLGSEAFF
V gene: TRBV5-1

CDR3 protein: CASSLAVRDYHYNEQFF
V gene: TRBV7-2

CDR3 protein: CASSLGQGSGETQYF
V gene: TRBV5-6

CDR3 protein: CASSFRDRGGPYYEQYF
V gene: TRBV27

CDR3 protein: CASSIRDRGRAGELFF
V gene: TRBV19

CDR3 protein: CASSPGGRSGYTF
V gene: TRBV6-5

CDR3 protein: CASSYHGTGLGSPLHF
V gene: TRBV6-6

CDR3 protein: CASSLYFGGDTQETQYF
V gene: TRBV27

CDR3 protein: CASSPNTDQPQHF
V gene: TRBV7-6

CDR3 protein: CASSAGAEETQYF
V gene: TRBV6-4

CDR3 protein: CASSSNYEQYF
V gene: TRBV5-6

CDR3 protein: CATRDTSGVYEQYF
V gene: TRBV15

CDR3 protein: CASSSRDRGLLGYTF
V gene: TRBV7-9